The 24 T cell receptor beta chains below come from one sample, sequenced in a study of blood T cell repertoires in COVID-19. TCRdb's copy holds only in-frame clones and misses some; the assay was immunoSEQ multiplex PCR. The table includes roughly 210,000 clones, about 87% detected once. The sequencing input was peripheral blood. The receptors here all came from an older man with acute or convalescent COVID-19.

The V and J genes are TRBV27 and TRBJ1-2; D is unclear. The germline V gene has CDR1 MNHEY and CDR2 SMNVEV (reference sequence). The germline V and J ends were trimmed by 5 bases and 4 bases, with 11 bases remaining between them. This CDR3 region has 13 residues. CDR3 protein: CASSPTGVYGYTF. As DNA, the CDR3 is TGTGCCAGCAGTCCGACCGGGGTCTATGGCTACACCTTC.

This rearrangement joins TRBV7-8 to TRBJ2-1; D unclear. The CDR3 has 11 amino acids. V shed 2 bases and J shed 15 bases, with 11 bases lying between them. Germline loops: CDR1 SGHVS, CDR2 FQNEAQ. CDR3 in amino acids: CASSLSSAWFF. The CDR3 coding sequence is TGTGCCAGCAGCTTATCTAGTGCATGGTTCTTC.

This chain links TRBV5-4 with TRBJ2-2, with 7 bases that match TRBD1. Unmatched junction bases numbered 5, after V lost 9 bases and J lost 0 bases. CDR3 length equals 14 residues. Germline V lookup: CDR1 SGHNT, CDR2 YYREEE (reference sequence). The CDR3 sequence is CATRQGANTGELFF. As DNA, the CDR3 is TGTGCCACCAGACAGGGAGCGAACACCGGGGAGCTGTTTTTT.

This clone was detected only once. V is TRBV5-5 and J is TRBJ2-5; D gene uncertain. V shed 4 bases and J shed 13 bases, with 14 bases lying between them. The CDR3 has 11 residues. CDR1 and CDR2 from the germline V gene are SGHKS and YYEKEE (reference sequence). CDR3 amino acids: CASSRLGLLYF. The CDR3 nucleotides are TGTGCCAGCAGCCGCCTGGGCTTATTGTACTTC.

The V call is TRBV15, the J call TRBJ2-7; TRBD1 is a possible D gene (6 bases). Germline CDR1 LNHNV, CDR2 YYDKDF (reference sequence). Deletions cut 4 bases from V and 4 bases from J, with 20 bases between. This CDR3 has 16 residues. CDR3 protein: CATSIPTGAGLYEQYF. CDR3 nucleotides: TGTGCCACCAGCATCCCGACAGGTGCGGGTCTGTACGAGCAGTACTTC.

The V gene is TRBV27, the J gene TRBJ1-5; 10 nucleotides match TRBD1. The CDR3 consists of 14 residues. Germline-derived CDR1 and CDR2 are MNHEY and SMNVEV (reference sequence). J gave up 6 bases and V 5 bases, and 4 bases lay outside the gene matches. The CDR3 coding sequence is TGTGCCAGCAGTGGGGGACAGGGGTCTCAGCCCCAGCATTTT. Amino acid sequence: CASSGGQGSQPQHF.

This chain joins TRBV7-9 and TRBJ1-3, with 7 bases that match TRBD1. J lost 4 bases, V lost 5 bases, and 5 bases had no gene match. CDR1 and CDR2 (germline): SEHNR, FQNEAQ (reference sequence). This CDR3 is built from 14 residues. The DNA of the CDR3 is TGTGCCAGCAGCATCGGGACAGCAGGAAACACCATATATTTT. As protein: CASSIGTAGNTIYF.

J is TRBJ2-7 and V is TRBV5-4, with a tentative D call TRBD1 (6 bases). V was pared by 0 bases and J by 5 bases, with 15 bases between. The CDR3 loop spans 15 amino acids. Germline CDR1 reads SGHNT; CDR2 reads YYREEE (reference sequence). CDR3 loop: CASSLGGTSGHEQYF. The CDR3 nucleotides read TGTGCCAGCAGCTTGGGTGGGACATCAGGCCACGAGCAGTACTTC.

The gene calls are TRBV7-2 and TRBJ2-7; TRBD2 agrees at 8 bases. Germline loops: CDR1 SGHTA, CDR2 FQGNSA. With V trimmed by 3 bases and J by 6 bases, 7 bases remained unmatched. The CDR3 runs to 14 residues. The CDR3 loop reads CASSFRREGREQYF. The CDR3 DNA follows: TGTGCCAGCAGCTTCAGACGGGAGGGCCGCGAGCAGTACTTC.

The chain couples TRBV13 to TRBJ2-2, with D perhaps TRBD1 (6 bases). The CDR3 has 18 residues. Germline CDR1 reads PRHDT; CDR2 reads FYEKMQ (reference sequence). Trimming stripped 1 base from V and 5 bases from J, with 20 bases between. Here the CDR3 reads CASSLEGVTDLGTGELFF. The CDR3 nucleotides read TGTGCCAGCAGCTTAGAGGGGGTCACGGACCTCGGGACCGGGGAGCTGTTTTTT.

The chain couples TRBV5-1 to TRBJ1-2; the D gene is possibly TRBD1 (5 bases). The V gene lost 4 bases and the J gene lost 2 bases, with 15 bases spanning the gap. Germline V lookup: CDR1 SGHRS, CDR2 YFSETQ. The CDR3 length is 15 residues. The CDR3 nucleotides are TGCGCCAGCAGCACCGGGACTGGGGGAAACTATGGCTACACCTTC. It is translated as CASSTGTGGNYGYTF.

Written as DNA, the CDR3 is TGTGCCAGTAGTATAGATCAGGGTTTCAACACTGAAGCTTTCTTT. Translating gives CASSIDQGFNTEAFF. V is TRBV19 and J is TRBJ1-1, with D tentatively TRBD1 (5 bases). The CDR3 runs to 15 residues. V lost 0 bases, J lost 2 bases, and 10 bases lay in between. CDR1 LNHDA and CDR2 SQIVND come from the germline V gene (reference sequence).

This chain uses TRBV30 with TRBJ1-6; 8 nucleotides agree with TRBD1. Germline loops: CDR1 GTSNPN, CDR2 SVGIG (reference sequence). The CDR3 is made up of 15 amino acids. The J segment lost 5 bases and the V segment lost 1 base, leaving 4 bases of the junction unmatched. CDR3 loop: CAWSDGQGNNSPLHF. The CDR3, as DNA: TGTGCCTGGAGTGACGGACAGGGCAATAATTCACCCCTCCACTTT.

The gene calls are TRBV11-1 and TRBJ1-1; D uncertain. V gave up 2 bases and J gave up 0 bases, with 4 bases separating them. There are 13 residues in the CDR3. Looked up from germline, CDR1 is SGHAT and CDR2 is FQDESV (reference sequence). The CDR3: CASSLLMNTEAFF. The DNA for the CDR3 is TGTGCCAGCAGCTTATTAATGAACACTGAAGCTTTCTTT.

The chain has TRBV29-1 and TRBJ2-2, with D possibly being TRBD2 (5 bases). The CDR3 consists of 11 residues. Germline V gene data show CDR1 as SQVTM and CDR2 as ANQGSEA. Trimming cost V 7 bases and J 4 bases, with 7 bases left between them. CDR3 region: CSGGSTGELFF. CDR3 nucleotide sequence: TGCAGCGGAGGGAGCACCGGGGAGCTGTTTTTT.

J is TRBJ2-7 and V is TRBV27, with 9 bases lining up with TRBD1. This CDR3 is built from 17 residues. CDR1 is MNHEY and CDR2 is SMNVEV in the germline V gene (reference sequence). Losses at the gene ends were 6 bases for V and 5 bases for J; bases not matched to a gene: 17. The CDR3 DNA follows: TGTGCCAGCAGAAAGAATCCGGGACAGGGTTATGTCAACGAGCAGTACTTC. This encodes CASRKNPGQGYVNEQYF.

The gene calls are TRBV7-6 and TRBJ2-7, with TRBD2 identical over 8 bases. After removal of 4 bases from V and 3 bases from J, the junction contained 5 bases not matched to a gene. The germline gives CDR1 SGHVS, CDR2 FNYEAQ. The CDR3 is 14 residues long. The CDR3 protein is CASSYGGANYEQYF. The CDR3 DNA reads as TGTGCCAGCAGCTACGGGGGGGCAAACTACGAGCAGTACTTC.

The V call is TRBV19, the J call TRBJ2-2; 9 nucleotides align to TRBD1. The CDR3 totals 15 residues. V lost 5 bases and J lost 3; bases outside the gene matches: 4. CDR1 LNHDA and CDR2 SQIVND come from the germline V gene (reference sequence). The CDR3 bases are TGTGCCAGTAGTCCCTACAGGGGGCACACCGGGGAGCTGTTTTTT. As protein: CASSPYRGHTGELFF.

J is TRBJ2-7 and V is TRBV7-2; D is possibly TRBD2 (7 bases). The CDR3 spans 16 residues. V lost 3 bases to trimming and J lost 2 bases, with 17 bases between them. Germline CDR1 is SGHTA and CDR2 is FQGNSA. In DNA, the CDR3 is TGTGCCAGCAGCTTTGTGGGGGCGGGGGCCCCCTACGAGCAGTACTTC. Amino acid sequence: CASSFVGAGAPYEQYF.

The rearrangement links TRBV15 to TRBJ2-1; 10 bases map to TRBD2. The CDR3 spans 15 residues. Trimming at V came to 3 bases and at J to 7 bases, leaving 6 bases not matched to a gene. The germline gives CDR1 LNHNV, CDR2 YYDKDF (reference sequence). DNA of the CDR3: TGTGCCACCAGCAGGGGGACTAGCGTTCGGAATGAGCAGTTCTTC. Amino acids: CATSRGTSVRNEQFF.

The gene calls are TRBV29-1 and TRBJ1-3; D ambiguous. Trimming shortened V by 4 bases and J by 0 bases, and 13 bases separated the two germline ends. This CDR3 has 15 amino acids. Germline V gives CDR1 SQVTM, CDR2 ANQGSEA. CDR3 coding DNA: TGCAGCGTTGGGACGACCGGGAGCTCTGGAAACACCATATATTTT. It yields the protein CSVGTTGSSGNTIYF. Full variable domain (missing parts from reference TRBV29-1 and TRBJ1-3): SAVISQKPSRDICQRGTSLTIQCQVDSQVTMMFWYRQQPGQSLTLIATANQGSEATYESGFVIDKFPISRPNLTFSTLTVSNMSPEDSSIYLCSVGTTGSSGNTIYFGEGSWLTVV.

This chain joins TRBV7-8 and TRBJ1-6, with D possibly matching TRBD1 (6 bases). Trimming shortened V by 3 bases and J by 9 bases, and 9 bases separated the two germline ends. CDR1 is SGHVS and CDR2 is FQNEAQ in the germline V gene. The CDR3 length is 13 residues. The CDR3 DNA sequence: TGTGCCAGCAGCTTGATCAGGGGTTCACCCCTCCACTTT. Protein product: CASSLIRGSPLHF.

The chain combines TRBV3-1 (or the pseudogene TRBV3-2) with TRBJ1-1; D remains ambiguous. The CDR3 is made up of 14 amino acids. In germline, CDR1 is LGHDT, CDR2 YNNKEL (reference sequence). V was trimmed by 1 base and J by 4 bases, leaving 10 bases between them. The CDR3 here is CASSQVGGLTEAFF. For the CDR3, the DNA is TGTGCCAGCAGCCAAGTCGGTGGGCTCACTGAAGCTTTCTTT.

The chain combines TRBV2 with TRBJ2-2; 8 bases are a match to TRBD1. Germline-derived CDR1 and CDR2 are SNHLY and FYNNEI. V dropped 6 bases and J dropped 3; count of bases not matched to a gene: 6. There are 15 residues in the CDR3. The CDR3 is CASRETGVDTGELFF. The CDR3 DNA is TGTGCCAGCAGAGAGACAGGGGTCGACACCGGGGAGCTGTTTTTT.